This TCR beta chain was sequenced for a study of T cell responses to AZD1222 COVID-19 vaccine. Points from the study as a whole: Distributed over spike, vaccine-associated CD4 TCRs predominated at 160-218 and 743-854. Repertoires in all cases were sampled only once the peak T cell response had passed. Baseline serology detected seropositivity in only 6 or 7 AZD1222 recipients.

V gave up 9 bases and J gave up 1 base, with 12 bases separating them. The CDR3 has 13 amino acids. In germline, CDR1 is SGHDT, CDR2 YYEEEE. As regards this clone: Antigen specificity is unknown.

Profiling relied on immunoSEQ multiplex PCR, and the TCRdb table lists in-frame clones only, not all of them. This table holds about 120,000 clones, more than 65% found once. V usage is TRBV5-6 and J usage is TRBJ2-3; D is unclear. Material: peripheral blood, obtained 28 days after the second AZD1222 dose. The receptor was derived from an adult who received the AZD1222 COVID-19 vaccine. CDR3 bases: TGTGCCACATTTAAAGTCCGCACAGATACGCAGTATTTT. It specifies CATFKVRTDTQYF.